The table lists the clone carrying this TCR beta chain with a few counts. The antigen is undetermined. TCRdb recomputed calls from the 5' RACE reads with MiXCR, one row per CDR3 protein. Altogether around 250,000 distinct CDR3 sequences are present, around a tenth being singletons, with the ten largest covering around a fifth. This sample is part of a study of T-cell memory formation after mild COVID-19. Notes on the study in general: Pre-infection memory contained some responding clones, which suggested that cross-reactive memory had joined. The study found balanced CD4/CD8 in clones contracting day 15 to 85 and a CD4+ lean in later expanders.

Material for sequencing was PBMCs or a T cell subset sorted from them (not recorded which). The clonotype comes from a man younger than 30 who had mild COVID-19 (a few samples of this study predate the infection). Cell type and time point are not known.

The CDR3 region is CASSQYGRRTLQDTQYF. DNA of the CDR3: TGTGCCAGCAGCCAATACGGACGGAGGACCCTACAGGATACGCAGTATTTT. The rearrangement joins TRBV7-2 to TRBJ2-3; tentative D call: TRBD2 (5 bases). Germline V lookup: CDR1 SGHTA, CDR2 FQGNSA. V was cut by 5 bases and J by 6 bases, with 24 bases left in between. The CDR3 contains 17 residues.